The 24 T cell receptor beta chains below come from one sample, sequenced in a study of PD-L1 blockade in urothelial cancer. Described time point: pretreatment peripheral blood. Assay: immunoSEQ multiplex PCR; the TCRdb copy retains only in-frame clones and omits some. This sample carries about 38,000 clones, over 80% of them seen once, and the ten largest clones take approximately 14%. This sample comprised PBMCs, obtained around atezolizumab (anti-PD-L1) treatment. Every receptor here comes from a man of 80 years or more with urothelial cancer.

The chain couples TRBV11-2 to TRBJ2-7, with D perhaps TRBD1 (6 bases). V was clipped by 0 bases and J by 13 bases, with 13 bases between them. This CDR3 region has 12 residues. The germline gives CDR1 SGHAT, CDR2 FQNNGV. In nucleotides, the CDR3 is TGTGCCAGCAGCTTAGATCGGGACATGTGTTACTTC. This gives the protein CASSLDRDMCYF.

For the CDR3, the DNA is TGTGCCAGCAGCCGTGAGGGGGCCTATGGTGGAGATACGCAGTATTTT. This gives the protein CASSREGAYGGDTQYF. The chain uses TRBV7-2 and TRBJ2-3, with 7 nucleotides matching TRBD1. After removal of 5 bases from V and 5 bases from J, the junction contained 13 bases not matched to a gene. Germline values: CDR1 SGHTA, CDR2 FQGNSA. The CDR3 runs 16 residues.

The V call is TRBV6-6, the J call TRBJ1-2, with unresolved D. Germline CDR1 is MNHNY and CDR2 is SVGAGI (reference sequence). This CDR3 comprises 14 residues. Between the trimmed V and J ends, which lost 9 bases and 4 bases, there was a span of 18 bases. The CDR3 nucleotides are TGTGCCAGTGTCCCGCCCGGAGGGCTCTATGGCTACACCTTC. Its translation: CASVPPGGLYGYTF.

The chain employs TRBV2 and TRBJ2-3; TRBD2 matches 8 bases. Per germline, CDR1 SNHLY and CDR2 FYNNEI. There are 17 residues in the CDR3. Germline trimming cut 6 bases from V and 1 base from J; bases unmatched to any gene: 12. CDR3 protein: CASSWTSPRRGTDTQYF. For the CDR3, the DNA is TGTGCCAGCAGCTGGACTAGCCCACGCCGTGGCACAGATACGCAGTATTTT.

In the case of this clone: Relative to the germline gene, one junction end is altered; a read error may explain this. For the CDR3, the DNA is TGTGCCAGCTCCCCACTCGACAATCTCTACGAGACCCAGTACTTC. The encoded protein is CASSPLDNLYETQYF. This chain uses TRBV18 with TRBJ2-5; D is unclear. The length of the CDR3 is 15 residues. Germline CDR1 is KGHSH and CDR2 is LQKENI.

The genes are TRBV6-1 and TRBJ1-1, with 8 bases that match TRBD1. The CDR3 covers 15 residues. Germline trimming cut 6 bases from V and 5 bases from J; bases unmatched to any gene: 11. CDR1 is MNHNS and CDR2 is SASEGT in the germline V gene. CDR3 amino acids: CASSAPTGAGTEAFF. DNA for the CDR3: TGTGCCAGCAGCGCACCGACAGGGGCGGGAACTGAAGCTTTCTTT.

This chain links TRBV19 with TRBJ1-2, with TRBD1 matching 10 bases. CDR1 is LNHDA and CDR2 is SQIVND in the germline V gene (reference sequence). The trim removed 5 bases at V and 3 bases at J, leaving 6 bases unmatched. This CDR3 has 15 residues. CDR3 DNA sequence: TGTGCCAGTAGTGGAACCGGGACAGGGGACTATGGCTACACCTTC. This encodes CASSGTGTGDYGYTF.

The chain employs TRBV7-8 and TRBJ2-3, with 12 bases identical to TRBD2. The CDR3 has 16 amino acids. Germline CDR1 is SGHVS and CDR2 is FQNEAQ. V lost 7 bases, J lost 4 bases, and 9 bases stayed unmatched. CDR3 bases: TGTGCCAGCACCCCGAGGAGACTAGCGGGAGCAGATACGCAGTATTTT. It codes for CASTPRRLAGADTQYF.

This clone appeared a single time. The chain recombines TRBV28 with TRBJ2-1, with TRBD2 matching over 12 bases. The V gene's germline CDR1 is MDHEN and CDR2 SYDVKM. The CDR3 consists of 16 residues. V gave up 6 bases and J gave up 8 bases; unmatched junction bases: 11. As DNA, the CDR3 is TGTGCCAGCAGCCGTATGACTAGCGGGAGTCGATATGAGCAGTTCTTC. This sequence encodes CASSRMTSGSRYEQFF.

The chain links TRBV4-3 to TRBJ1-4; 8 bases are a match to TRBD1. Unmatched junction bases numbered 8, after V lost 3 bases and J lost 5 bases. Germline CDR1 and CDR2: LGHNA and YSLEER. This CDR3 is built from 16 residues. The chain's CDR3 is CASSQAADRGNEKLFF. Written as DNA, the CDR3 is TGCGCCAGCAGCCAGGCCGCCGACAGGGGAAATGAAAAACTGTTTTTT.

CDR3 loop: CASRNQGITDTQYF. The CDR3, as DNA: TGTGCCAGCAGAAACCAGGGGATCACAGATACGCAGTATTTT. The chain couples TRBV2 to TRBJ2-3; tentative D call: TRBD1 (6 bases). V lost 6 bases and J 2 bases, leaving 12 bases between the germline ends. This CDR3 has 14 residues. Germline V gene data show CDR1 as SNHLY and CDR2 as FYNNEI.

The chain is built from TRBV2 and TRBJ1-1, with D maybe TRBD1 (5 bases). The V and J ends lost 7 bases and 2 bases respectively, with 11 bases between them. Germline-derived CDR1 and CDR2 are SNHLY and FYNNEI. This CDR3 contains 13 residues. The CDR3 loop reads CASTAGINTEAFF. As DNA, the CDR3 is TGTGCCAGCACCGCAGGGATTAACACTGAAGCTTTCTTT.

The chain employs TRBV6-5 and TRBJ2-2; TRBD2 is a possible D gene (7 bases). Germline CDR1 reads MNHEY; CDR2 reads SVGAGI. The ends were cut back, 7 bases at V and 6 bases at J, with 18 bases in the middle. This CDR3 spans 15 amino acids. CDR3 coding DNA: TGTGCCAGCACCCCGTCGGGGGGCGCGTCCGGGGAGCTGTTTTTT. It yields the protein CASTPSGGASGELFF.

This clone occurred once. The chain recombines TRBV27 with TRBJ2-1, with D maybe TRBD1 (6 bases). Germline V gives CDR1 MNHEY, CDR2 SMNVEV (reference sequence). The CDR3 is 14 residues long. Trimming left V 5 bases short and J 2 bases short, with 10 bases between. CDR3 bases: TGTGCCAGCAGTCGCCAGGGGCCCTACAATGAGCAGTTCTTC. Translation gives CASSRQGPYNEQFF.

This clone appeared once. The chain carries TRBV10-3 and TRBJ2-6; 9 nucleotides line up with TRBD1. CDR1 ENHRY and CDR2 SYGVKD come from the germline V gene. The CDR3 loop spans 21 amino acids. With V trimmed by 4 bases and J by 1 base, 17 bases remained unmatched. CDR3 residues: CAISVSPQGQGSRSGANVLTF. Written as DNA, the CDR3 is TGTGCCATCAGTGTCTCTCCCCAGGGACAGGGATCGCGTTCTGGGGCCAACGTCCTGACTTTC.

The chain joins TRBV6-5 to TRBJ2-7; TRBD2 agrees at 8 bases. This CDR3 contains 13 residues. Germline-derived CDR1 and CDR2 are MNHEY and SVGAGI. V lost 8 bases to trimming and J lost 6 bases; unmatched junction nucleotides: 9. DNA of the CDR3: TGTGCCAGCTCGGGGACTAGAGGTCGCGAGCAGTACTTC. Its protein is CASSGTRGREQYF.

V and J are TRBV5-1 and TRBJ2-3; tentative D call: TRBD2 (5 bases). Germline CDR1 reads SGHRS; CDR2 reads YFSETQ. V was trimmed by 0 bases and J by 3 bases, leaving 8 bases between them. CDR3 size: 14 residues. The CDR3 coding sequence is TGCGCCAGCAGCTTGGGGCTAGCAACAGATACGCAGTATTTT. Translation gives CASSLGLATDTQYF.

The CDR3 here is CASSKNQAASSGRSYNEQFF. As DNA, the CDR3 is TGTGCCAGTAGTAAAAATCAAGCGGCTTCTAGCGGGAGGTCCTACAATGAGCAGTTCTTC. The rearrangement joins TRBV19 to TRBJ2-1; 11 bases are a match to TRBD2. Per the germline V gene, CDR1 is LNHDA and CDR2 is SQIVND (reference sequence). After removal of 4 bases from V and 1 base from J, the junction contained 15 bases not matched to a gene. The CDR3 is made up of 20 amino acids.

The chain uses TRBV5-1 and TRBJ2-1; 11 bases are shared with TRBD2. The CDR3 has 20 residues. Losses at the gene ends were 0 bases for V and 0 bases for J; bases not matched to a gene: 11. The germline V gene has CDR1 SGHRS and CDR2 YFSETQ. The CDR3 protein is CASSLVSLAGVHSSYNEQFF. CDR3 in DNA: TGCGCCAGCAGCTTGGTTTCACTAGCGGGAGTTCACAGCTCCTACAATGAGCAGTTCTTC.

The rearrangement uses TRBV2 and TRBJ1-4, with 7 bases aligning to TRBD1. The germline V gene has CDR1 SNHLY and CDR2 FYNNEI. The CDR3 is made up of 15 amino acids. J lost 4 bases, V lost 2 bases, and 4 bases had no gene match. The DNA of the CDR3 is TGTGCCAGCAGTGAAAGGGGGCCGGATAATGAAAAACTGTTTTTT. It yields the protein CASSERGPDNEKLFF.

The CDR3 loop reads CASRHSGNPIYNEQFF. CDR3 sequence (DNA): TGCGCCAGCAGACACAGCGGGAACCCCATCTACAATGAGCAGTTCTTC. V gene TRBV10-2 combines with J gene TRBJ2-1, with 7 positions matching TRBD2. The germline V gene has CDR1 WSHSY and CDR2 SAAADI. Trimming took 6 bases from V and 3 from J; bases not matched to a gene: 11. The CDR3 length is 16 residues.

V usage is TRBV6-6 and J usage is TRBJ2-1; D is unclear. The CDR3 length is 15 residues. The germline V and J ends were trimmed by 2 bases and 7 bases, with 15 bases remaining between them. The germline CDR1 and CDR2 sequences are MNHNY and SVGAGI (reference sequence). CDR3 sequence: CASSYGSGSFNEQFF. The CDR3 region has the DNA TGTGCCAGCAGTTACGGGTCGGGTAGCTTTAATGAGCAGTTCTTC.

The rearrangement links TRBV27 to TRBJ1-5, with 7 bases fitting TRBD1. The length of the CDR3 is 16 residues. The V and J ends lost 6 bases and 2 bases, in that order; junction bases with no gene match: 10. The germline CDR1 and CDR2 sequences are MNHEY and SMNVEV (reference sequence). CDR3 sequence (DNA): TGTGCCAGCAGCTTGGAGGGACAGCCGCGCAATCAGCCCCAGCATTTT. Its translation: CASSLEGQPRNQPQHF.

The rearrangement joins TRBV9 to TRBJ1-1; D might be TRBD1 (5 bases). This CDR3 contains 15 residues. CDR1 is SGDLS, CDR2 YYNGEE, per germline. V lost 4 bases and J lost 2, with 15 bases in between. CDR3 sequence (DNA): TGTGCCAGCAGCATAGTAACAGGTATCAACACTGAAGCTTTCTTT. Translated: CASSIVTGINTEAFF.